Following are 24 T cell receptor beta chains from one sample sequenced in a study of a mutant IDH1 vaccine in newly diagnosed glioma. These TCRs are of unknown antigen specificity. Sequenced by immunoSEQ multiplex PCR; TCRdb stores in-frame clones only, minus some. The table records approximately 57,000 clones, roughly 82% of them present only once. Regarding time point: week 5, during vaccination. What each vaccine dose contained was 300 ug of mutant IDH1 20-mer peptide, accompanied by topical imiquimod. Sample: PBMCs, taken from a glioma patient whose treatment included an IDH1 peptide vaccine. These TCRs come from a woman aged 18-29 years with glioma. Some clones in this sample may be carry-over from other donors' samples.

This rearrangement joins TRBV30 to TRBJ1-5; 7 bases match TRBD1. This CDR3 is built from 15 residues. After removal of 2 bases from V and 8 bases from J, the junction contained 12 bases not matched to a gene. The germline CDR1 and CDR2 sequences are GTSNPN and SVGIG (reference sequence). The CDR3 DNA follows: TGTGCCTGGAGTAGACTCGACAGGGACACGGAGCCCCAGCATTTT. Residues: CAWSRLDRDTEPQHF.

This rearrangement joins TRBV7-6 to TRBJ2-6, with D perhaps matching TRBD2 (6 bases). Germline CDR1 is SGHVS and CDR2 is FNYEAQ. The ends were cut back, 1 base at V and 2 bases at J, with 12 bases in the middle. CDR3 size: 17 residues. CDR3 residues: CASSLEDGGPGANVLTF. CDR3 nucleotides: TGTGCCAGCAGCTTAGAGGACGGAGGGCCTGGGGCCAACGTCCTGACTTTC.

The rearrangement uses TRBV10-2 and TRBJ2-6; TRBD1 or TRBD2 may be the D gene (5 bases each). Trimming stripped 6 bases from V and 0 bases from J, with 9 bases between. The germline CDR1 and CDR2 sequences are WSHSY and SAAADI. CDR3 size: 15 residues. CDR3: CASRLGTSGANVLTF. The CDR3 DNA follows: TGCGCCAGCAGGTTGGGGACCTCTGGGGCCAACGTCCTGACTTTC.

This clone was observed once. This chain connects TRBV6-5 to TRBJ2-2; TRBD2 agrees at 7 bases. From germline, CDR1 is MNHEY and CDR2 SVGAGI. The CDR3 length is 14 residues. After removal of 0 bases from V and 8 bases from J, the junction contained 3 bases not matched to a gene. The CDR3 is CASSYSGGSGELFF. Written as DNA, the CDR3 is TGTGCCAGCAGTTACTCGGGGGGGTCGGGGGAGCTGTTTTTT.

This clone turned up a few times. At the DNA level, this CDR3 is encoded by other sequences in the same sample as well. The rearrangement joins TRBV5-1 to TRBJ1-1; maybe TRBD1 (6 bases). This CDR3 is 14 amino acids long. The germline CDR1 and CDR2 sequences are SGHRS and YFSETQ. V lost 4 bases to trimming and J lost 0 bases, with 10 bases between them. CDR3 sequence reads: CASSTGTLNTEAFF. The CDR3 DNA reads as TGCGCCAGCAGCACCGGGACATTGAACACTGAAGCTTTCTTT.

V is TRBV29-1 and J is TRBJ2-1, with TRBD2 matching 9 bases. V gave up 6 bases and J gave up 0 bases; unmatched junction bases: 6. The length of the CDR3 is 15 residues. Germline-derived CDR1 and CDR2 are SQVTM and ANQGSEA. CDR3 sequence reads: CSVYGGGASYNEQFF. CDR3 DNA: TGCAGCGTCTACGGCGGGGGGGCCTCCTACAATGAGCAGTTCTTC.

The genes are TRBV28 and TRBJ1-1, with D possibly TRBD1 on 6 matching bases. V lost 7 bases and J 0 bases, leaving 12 bases between the germline ends. This CDR3 has 14 amino acids. Germline CDR1 reads MDHEN; CDR2 reads SYDVKM. CDR3: CASTPGVLNTEAFF. The DNA of the CDR3 is TGTGCCAGCACACCAGGGGTCTTGAACACTGAAGCTTTCTTT.

In its sample, this clone was seen once. This chain joins TRBV7-8 and TRBJ1-1, with a weak D call TRBD1 (6 bases). The CDR3 contains 15 residues. In germline, CDR1 is SGHVS, CDR2 FQNEAQ. V lost 5 bases to trimming and J lost 5 bases, with 18 bases between them. This CDR3 is CASSQSSRGGTEAFF. The CDR3 DNA reads TGTGCCAGCAGCCAATCATCCAGGGGTGGGACTGAAGCTTTCTTT.

The table lists this clone with a few counts. V is TRBV5-6 and J is TRBJ2-7, with no clear D. V lost 1 base and J lost 5, with 10 bases in between. CDR3 length: 13 amino acids. The germline V gene encodes CDR1 SGHDT and CDR2 YYEEEE. CDR3 nucleotide sequence: TGTGCCAGCAGCTTGTACTCGGGTGACGAGCAGTACTTC. Its protein is CASSLYSGDEQYF.

This clone was observed a handful of times. This sequence joins TRBV19 and TRBJ1-5; tentatively, D is TRBD1 (5 bases). The CDR3 runs 15 residues. Germline values: CDR1 LNHDA, CDR2 SQIVND (reference sequence). V was trimmed by 6 bases and J by 1 base, leaving 13 bases between them. CDR3 coding DNA: TGTGCCAGTAGGGCAGGGAAGGCCAGCAATCAGCCCCAGCATTTT. Its translation: CASRAGKASNQPQHF.

The chain joins TRBV11-3 to TRBJ2-5; the D gene is possibly TRBD2 (5 bases). The CDR3 totals 15 residues. Germline V gives CDR1 SGHNT, CDR2 YENEEA. V lost 0 bases, J lost 5 bases, and 13 bases lay in between. CDR3 sequence reads: CASSLDHLKRETQYF. In nucleotides, the CDR3 is TGTGCCAGCAGCTTAGATCACCTAAAGCGGGAGACCCAGTACTTC.

The rearrangement joins TRBV7-2 to TRBJ2-2; 7 nucleotides agree with TRBD2. The CDR3 is made up of 15 amino acids. Germline values: CDR1 SGHTA, CDR2 FQGNSA. V gave up 4 bases and J gave up 0 bases; unmatched junction bases: 2. CDR3 sequence reads: CASSWSGANTGELFF. The CDR3 nucleotides read TGTGCCAGCAGCTGGAGCGGGGCGAACACCGGGGAGCTGTTTTTT.

V usage is TRBV2 and J usage is TRBJ1-1; D not certain. Per germline, CDR1 SNHLY and CDR2 FYNNEI. V dropped 5 bases and J dropped 8 bases, with 9 bases sitting between them. The CDR3 length is 11 residues. Written as DNA, the CDR3 is TGTGCCAGCAGTTGGGGAACAGAAGCTTTCTTT. Encoded protein: CASSWGTEAFF.

The genes are TRBV10-3 and TRBJ1-1; D is unclear. This CDR3 is 11 amino acids long. The V gene's germline CDR1 is ENHRY and CDR2 SYGVKD. The V end lost 4 bases, the J end lost 8 bases, and 8 bases lay between the germline ends. CDR3 in amino acids: CAISVAEEAFF. DNA for the CDR3: TGTGCCATCAGTGTCGCAGAAGAAGCTTTCTTT.

This clone was picked up a small number of times. The chain combines TRBV5-6 with TRBJ1-1; D gene ambiguous. Germline V CDR1 and CDR2: SGHDT, YYEEEE. This CDR3 is built from 12 residues. V lost 3 bases, J lost 1 base, and 4 bases lay in between. The CDR3 sequence: CASSYWNTEAFF. Written as DNA, the CDR3 is TGTGCCAGCAGCTATTGGAACACTGAAGCTTTCTTT.

The chain carries TRBV6-6 and TRBJ1-4, with a possible D match to TRBD1 (5 bases). Germline values: CDR1 MNHNY, CDR2 SVGAGI (reference sequence). The CDR3 runs 14 residues. Trimming took 7 bases from V and 7 from J, leaving 16 bases between them. CDR3 protein: CASTRGVGVEKLFF. CDR3 nucleotide sequence: TGTGCCAGCACCCGGGGGGTCGGAGTTGAAAAACTGTTTTTT.

The chain employs TRBV29-1 and TRBJ2-3; D unclear. The CDR3 totals 13 residues. Trimming left V 4 bases short and J 9 bases short, with 17 bases between. Germline CDR1 reads SQVTM; CDR2 reads ANQGSEA. CDR3: CSVVLARGVTQYF. The CDR3 DNA reads as TGCAGCGTTGTATTGGCCCGCGGTGTAACGCAGTATTTT.

The J gene is TRBJ1-1, the V gene TRBV5-1; D ambiguous. The CDR3 contains 14 residues. Germline V CDR1 and CDR2: SGHRS, YFSETQ. V was shortened by 0 bases and J by 0 bases, with 6 bases between the two germline ends. CDR3 DNA sequence: TGCGCCAGCAGCTTGGAGCCGATGAACACTGAAGCTTTCTTT. Its protein product is CASSLEPMNTEAFF.

This clone was observed a single time. The chain couples TRBV5-4 to TRBJ2-1, with 8 bases that match TRBD2. CDR3 length: 16 amino acids. V gave up 3 bases and J gave up 7 bases; unmatched junction bases: 12. Looked up from germline, CDR1 is SGHNT and CDR2 is YYREEE (reference sequence). The CDR3 loop is CASSSTGTRVFNEQFF. The CDR3 bases are TGTGCCAGCAGCTCGACCGGGACTAGGGTATTTAATGAGCAGTTCTTC. The full variable domain, rest sourced from reference TRBV5-4 and TRBJ2-1, is ETGVTQSPTHLIKTRGQQVTLRCSSQSGHNTVSWYQQALGQGPQFIFQYYREEENGRGNFPPRFSGLQFPNYSSELNVNALELDDSALYLCASSSTGTRVFNEQFFGPGTRLTVL.

This rearrangement joins TRBV5-6 to TRBJ1-2; the D is unclear. CDR1 is SGHDT and CDR2 is YYEEEE in the germline V gene. Trimming pared 4 bases from V and 2 bases from J, leaving 9 bases between. The CDR3 is 13 amino acids. CDR3 DNA sequence: TGTGCCAGCAGCCCGGGGAGGAACTATGGCTACACCTTC. It yields the protein CASSPGRNYGYTF.

The V gene is TRBV5-1, the J gene TRBJ2-3, with TRBD2 matching 9 bases. Germline V gene sequence: CDR1 SGHRS, CDR2 YFSETQ. The ends lost 0 bases at V and 8 bases at J; junction bases unmatched: 4. CDR3 length: 14 residues. CDR3 bases: TGCGCCAGCAGCTTGGTCGGCGGGGGGGGTACGCAGTATTTT. Translation: CASSLVGGGGTQYF.

The chain links TRBV27 to TRBJ2-7, with 7 bases lining up with TRBD2. Germline CDR1 reads MNHEY; CDR2 reads SMNVEV (reference sequence). The J segment lost 5 bases and the V segment lost 0 bases, leaving 7 bases of the junction unmatched. The CDR3 is 15 amino acids. The CDR3 is CASSLSLAGVNEQYF. The DNA for the CDR3 is TGTGCCAGCAGTTTATCGCTCGCGGGAGTAAACGAGCAGTACTTC.

The chain joins TRBV19 to TRBJ2-6; D assignment may be TRBD1 or TRBD2 (5 bases each). The CDR3 is 15 residues long. Trimming cost V 5 bases and J 4 bases, with 12 bases left between them. In germline, CDR1 is LNHDA, CDR2 SQIVND (reference sequence). The CDR3 nucleotides read TGTGCCAGTAGTTCTGGGGCGGGCGGGGCCAACGTCCTGACTTTC. Its protein is CASSSGAGGANVLTF.

The sample holds a few counts of this clone. The chain joins TRBV21-1 to TRBJ1-1; the D call of TRBD1 is as the table states it, not checked on the DNA. TRBV21-1 is deemed a pseudogene. The CDR3 sequence is 13 residues long. Here the CDR3 reads CARTTELNTEAFF. CDR3 nucleotides: TGTGCCAGGACGACAGAGTTAAACACTGAAGCTTTCTTT.